This T cell receptor beta chain was recovered during a study of neurological immune-mediated disorders. This clonotype was seen many times. The CDR3 spans 14 residues. V was pared by 5 bases and J by 2 bases, with 3 bases of the junction left unmatched. Germline loops: CDR1 GTSNPN, CDR2 SVGIG (reference sequence). Using its own MiXCR run on the 5' RACE reads, TCRdb lists one record per CDR3 protein. The sample has under 40,000 distinct CDR3 sequences, roughly 7% seen once. This receptor was taken from a woman in her forties in good health. Sequencing was carried out using PBMCs. The chain is built from TRBV30 and TRBJ2-1; 10 bases align to TRBD1. CDR3 residues: CAWAGTGAYNEQFF. In DNA form, the CDR3 reads TGTGCCTGGGCCGGGACAGGGGCCTACAATGAGCAGTTCTTC.